These 15 T cell receptor beta chains came from one sample sequenced in a study of OX40 agonist ivuxolimab in advanced cancers. The library was produced with the immunoSEQ multiplex PCR assay. Sourced from immuneACCESS, this table was stored by TCRdb with only in-frame sequences that have V and J called. A share of the clones is absent; for the studies checked, an unresolved V gene accounts for under half, and the remainder has no known explanation. Counted in this sample were some 50,000 clones; about 88% of them appeared once. The top ten clones comprise under 2% of the sample. This material consisted of CD4+ or CD8+ T cells sorted from blood, taken in a trial of the OX40 agonist ivuxolimab. These receptors came from an adult with an advanced solid tumor such as melanoma, head and neck, liver or kidney cancer.

The V call is TRBV4-3, the J call TRBJ2-3, with 8 bases lining up with TRBD2. CDR1 and CDR2 (germline): LGHNA, YSLEER. V lost 0 bases and J lost 0; bases outside the gene matches: 8. The CDR3 is 18 residues long. CDR3 DNA sequence: TGCGCCAGCAGCCAAGATGCCAGCGGGAGCCCTAGCACAGATACGCAGTATTTT. It codes for CASSQDASGSPSTDTQYF.

V and J are TRBV18 and TRBJ2-2; D ambiguous. V was cut by 6 bases and J by 8 bases, with 7 bases left in between. The CDR3 totals 11 residues. The germline V gene has CDR1 KGHSH and CDR2 LQKENI. CDR3 sequence reads: CASSLTGELFF. DNA of the CDR3: TGTGCCAGCTCTCTGACAGGGGAGCTGTTTTTT. Variable domain in full (rest from reference TRBV18 and TRBJ2-2): NAGVMQNPRHLVRRRGQEARLRCSPMKGHSHVYWYRQLPEEGLKFMVYLQKENIIDESGMPKERFSAEFPKEGPSILRIQQVVRGDSAAYFCASSLTGELFFGEGSRLTVL.

The chain recombines TRBV14 with TRBJ2-1; D unclear. The CDR3 runs to 12 residues. Germline lookup yields CDR1 SGHDN and CDR2 FVKESK. The ends were cut back, 3 bases at V and 6 bases at J, with 6 bases in the middle. The CDR3 nucleotides read TGTGCCAGCAGCCATGTTAGCAATGAGCAGTTCTTC. Translation gives CASSHVSNEQFF.

The chain recombines TRBV9 with TRBJ2-5, with 10 bases fitting TRBD2. Germline trimming cut 3 bases from V and 5 bases from J; bases unmatched to any gene: 7. From germline, CDR1 is SGDLS and CDR2 YYNGEE. This CDR3 spans 15 amino acids. The CDR3 DNA reads as TGTGCCAGCAGCGCTAGCGGGAGAGGGACGGAGACCCAGTACTTC. Amino acids: CASSASGRGTETQYF.

As DNA, the CDR3 is TGCAGCTCCGGGACAGGGAGAAGGGATACGCAGTATTTT. Translated, it gives CSSGTGRRDTQYF. The chain is built from TRBV29-1 and TRBJ2-3; 9 bases are shared with TRBD1. In germline, CDR1 is SQVTM, CDR2 ANQGSEA. Losses at the gene ends were 8 bases for V and 6 bases for J; bases not matched to a gene: 9. CDR3 length: 13 amino acids.

The chain joins TRBV2 to TRBJ2-1, with D hard to call. CDR3 length: 11 residues. The V gene lost 1 base and the J gene lost 12 bases, with 7 bases spanning the gap. Germline assignment: CDR1 SNHLY and CDR2 FYNNEI. CDR3 protein: CASSEEAGQFF. The CDR3 DNA sequence: TGTGCCAGCAGTGAAGAGGCAGGGCAGTTCTTC.

The rearrangement links TRBV5-1 to TRBJ2-3; 13 positions agree with TRBD2. The V and J ends lost 0 bases and 0 bases, in that order; junction bases with no gene match: 7. Per the germline V gene, CDR1 is SGHRS and CDR2 is YFSETQ. This CDR3 has 19 residues. CDR3 loop: CASSLGTSGSIRSTDTQYF. The DNA for the CDR3 is TGCGCCAGCAGCTTGGGGACTAGCGGGAGCATTAGGAGCACAGATACGCAGTATTTT.

This chain joins TRBV11-2 and TRBJ2-2; D unclear. The V and J ends lost 0 bases and 6 bases respectively, with 8 bases between them. The CDR3 totals 14 residues. Germline CDR1 reads SGHAT; CDR2 reads FQNNGV. The CDR3 nucleotides read TGTGCCAGCAGCTTAGAGCGGCAAGCCGGGGAGCTGTTTTTT. It is translated as CASSLERQAGELFF.

The V gene is TRBV19, the J gene TRBJ1-3; no firm D call. The V end was cut by 7 bases, the J end by 0 bases, with 10 bases between. Per germline, CDR1 LNHDA and CDR2 SQIVND (reference sequence). This CDR3 is 14 amino acids long. The CDR3 DNA is TGTGCCAGTATCCCCCCAGGCTCTGGAAACACCATATATTTT. Translation gives CASIPPGSGNTIYF.

The chain recombines TRBV30 with TRBJ1-5, with D perhaps matching TRBD1 (5 bases). Deletions cut 0 bases from V and 11 bases from J, with 11 bases between. The germline CDR1 and CDR2 sequences are GTSNPN and SVGIG (reference sequence). This CDR3 is 12 amino acids long. CDR3 bases: TGTGCCTGGAGTGTGTCCGGGACTTCCCAGCATTTT. This sequence encodes CAWSVSGTSQHF.

V usage is TRBV5-1 and J usage is TRBJ2-1; TRBD2 matches 7 bases. The CDR3 length is 13 residues. Trimming took 4 bases from V and 5 from J; bases not matched to a gene: 3. Germline CDR1 and CDR2: SGHRS and YFSETQ. CDR3 coding DNA: TGCGCCAGCAGCCAACTAGCGAACAATGAGCAGTTCTTC. Amino acid sequence: CASSQLANNEQFF.

This sequence joins TRBV27 and TRBJ2-1; 8 nucleotides match TRBD2. The V segment lost 8 bases and the J segment 3 bases; nucleotides outside the gene matches: 6. Germline lookup yields CDR1 MNHEY and CDR2 SMNVEV (reference sequence). CDR3 size: 14 residues. This chain's CDR3 is CASYGGDYYNEQFF. Written as DNA, the CDR3 is TGTGCCAGCTACGGGGGGGATTACTACAATGAGCAGTTCTTC.

The V gene is TRBV4-3, the J gene TRBJ2-1; 9 bases align to TRBD2. Trimming took 0 bases from V and 7 from J; bases not matched to a gene: 7. Germline V lookup: CDR1 LGHNA, CDR2 YSLEER. The CDR3 spans 16 residues. In DNA, the CDR3 is TGCGCCAGCAGCCAAGATCCTAGCGGGACCCTAAATGAGCAGTTCTTC. Protein: CASSQDPSGTLNEQFF.

V is TRBV6-6 and J is TRBJ2-1; D is uncertain. This CDR3 has 13 residues. Trimming removed 10 bases at V and 4 bases at J, with 14 bases between. The germline CDR1 and CDR2 sequences are MNHNY and SVGAGI (reference sequence). CDR3 loop: CATEPGPYNEQFF. The DNA of the CDR3 is TGTGCCACCGAGCCGGGTCCTTACAATGAGCAGTTCTTC.

This clone was observed a handful of times. The chain uses TRBV19 and TRBJ2-7, with 11 bases that match TRBD1. CDR1 is LNHDA, CDR2 SQIVND, per germline (reference sequence). The CDR3 is 15 residues long. The V and J ends lost 8 bases and 4 bases, in that order; junction bases with no gene match: 10. In DNA, the CDR3 is TGTGCCAGTCGAGCCTCCGGGACAGGGGGTTACGAGCAGTACTTC. It is translated as CASRASGTGGYEQYF.